These T cell receptor beta chains were read from a single sample in a study of shared clonotypes between healthy human individuals. Clones were read by immunoSEQ multiplex PCR, and TCRdb kept only the in-frame ones, dropping some. The sample holds millions of clones, more than 85% seen once. Sequencing input: naive CD4+ T cells from PBMCs. All receptors derive from a man in his late teens or twenties in good health. Some clones in this sample may be carry-over from other donors' samples. Both conserved end residues are part of each CDR3. A D gene is named only where the DNA matches it firmly. The size of a clone is reported for some rows only, either as once, few or many, or as a class for expanded clones.

j_gene: TRBJ1-5
len: 12
d_gene: -
v_gene: TRBV10-3
abundance: once
CDR3aa: CAIGRDNQPQHF
CDR3nt: TGTGCCATCGGCCGTGACAATCAGCCCCAGCATTTT

j_gene: TRBJ1-3
len: 12
d_gene: TRBD1
v_gene: TRBV6-5
abundance: -
CDR3aa: CASRNRGNTIYF
CDR3nt: TGTGCCAGCAGAAACAGGGGTAACACCATATATTTT

j_gene: TRBJ1-1
len: 12
d_gene: -
v_gene: TRBV6-5
abundance: -
CDR3aa: CASSGTARVAFF
CDR3nt: TGTGCCAGCAGTGGAACAGCCCGAGTAGCTTTCTTT

j_gene: TRBJ2-2
len: 18
d_gene: TRBD1
v_gene: TRBV7-9
abundance: -
CDR3aa: CASILGRTGTLNTGELFF
CDR3nt: TGTGCCAGCATCCTGGGGCGGACAGGAACCTTAAACACCGGGGAGCTGTTTTTT

j_gene: TRBJ1-1
len: 15
d_gene: -
v_gene: TRBV5-1
abundance: -
CDR3aa: CASSLDPRGLTEAFF
CDR3nt: TGCGCCAGCAGCTTGGATCCGAGGGGTTTAACTGAAGCTTTCTTT

j_gene: TRBJ2-7
len: 13
d_gene: -
v_gene: TRBV6-6
abundance: -
CDR3aa: CASSYSFGYEQYF
CDR3nt: TGTGCCAGCAGTTACTCGTTTGGGTACGAGCAGTACTTC

j_gene: TRBJ2-5
len: 13
d_gene: -
v_gene: TRBV14
abundance: -
CDR3aa: CASSGGFLETQYF
CDR3nt: TGTGCCAGCAGCGGCGGGTTCCTAGAGACCCAGTACTTC

j_gene: TRBJ2-5
len: 16
d_gene: TRBD2
v_gene: TRBV28
abundance: -
CDR3aa: CASSFYLSGSRETQYF
CDR3nt: TGTGCCAGCAGTTTCTACCTCAGCGGGAGTCGGGAGACCCAGTACTTC

j_gene: TRBJ2-1
len: 19
d_gene: TRBD2
v_gene: TRBV5-6
abundance: -
CDR3aa: CASSSPGLAGGQPYNEQFF
CDR3nt: TGTGCCAGCAGCTCACCGGGACTAGCGGGAGGGCAACCCTACAATGAGCAGTTCTTC

j_gene: TRBJ2-7
len: 14
d_gene: -
v_gene: TRBV6-6
abundance: -
CDR3aa: CASSYEADLYEQYF
CDR3nt: TGTGCCAGCAGTTACGAAGCGGACCTCTACGAGCAGTACTTC

j_gene: TRBJ2-6
len: 15
d_gene: -
v_gene: TRBV7-6
abundance: -
CDR3aa: CASSLPESGANVLTF
CDR3nt: TGTGCCAGCAGCTTACCGGAATCTGGGGCCAACGTCCTGACTTTC

j_gene: TRBJ2-3
len: 13
d_gene: -
v_gene: TRBV18
abundance: -
CDR3aa: CASSQSITDTQYF
CDR3nt: TGTGCCAGCTCACAATCCATCACAGATACGCAGTATTTT

j_gene: TRBJ2-5
len: 14
d_gene: -
v_gene: TRBV6-5
abundance: -
CDR3aa: CASGGQLAKETQYF
CDR3nt: TGTGCCAGCGGGGGGCAGTTAGCGAAAGAGACCCAGTACTTC

j_gene: TRBJ2-5
len: 14
d_gene: TRBD2
v_gene: TRBV5-1
abundance: -
CDR3aa: CASSRGGGPETQYF
CDR3nt: TGCGCCAGCAGCCGGGGCGGGGGGCCTGAGACCCAGTACTTC

j_gene: TRBJ2-1
len: 15
d_gene: TRBD2
v_gene: TRBV10-3
abundance: -
CDR3aa: CAISAPSGAYNEQFF
CDR3nt: TGTGCCATCAGTGCTCCTAGCGGAGCCTACAATGAGCAGTTCTTC

j_gene: TRBJ2-7
len: 14
d_gene: -
v_gene: TRBV5-8
abundance: -
CDR3aa: CASSFTGHPYEQYF
CDR3nt: TGTGCCAGCAGCTTTACGGGACATCCCTACGAGCAGTACTTC

j_gene: TRBJ1-5
len: 13
d_gene: -
v_gene: TRBV7-9
abundance: -
CDR3aa: CASSKVSDQPQHF
CDR3nt: TGTGCCAGCAGCAAAGTCTCTGATCAGCCCCAGCATTTT

j_gene: TRBJ1-5
len: 20
d_gene: -
v_gene: TRBV10-1
abundance: -
CDR3aa: CASSERGWQQGQNSNQPQHF
CDR3nt: TGCGCCAGCAGTGAGCGCGGTTGGCAGCAGGGTCAAAATAGCAATCAGCCCCAGCATTTT

j_gene: TRBJ1-5
len: 13
d_gene: TRBD1
v_gene: TRBV29-1
abundance: -
CDR3aa: CSVEVTGDQPQHF
CDR3nt: TGCAGCGTTGAAGTTACAGGGGATCAGCCCCAGCATTTT

j_gene: TRBJ2-7
len: 14
d_gene: TRBD1
v_gene: TRBV28
abundance: once
CDR3aa: CASSGTGRIVEQYF
CDR3nt: TGTGCCAGCAGTGGGACAGGGCGAATTGTCGAGCAGTACTTC

j_gene: TRBJ1-5
len: 15
d_gene: -
v_gene: TRBV5-6
abundance: -
CDR3aa: CASSRGSPRNQPQHF
CDR3nt: TGTGCCAGCAGCCGGGGGTCCCCGCGCAATCAGCCCCAGCATTTT

j_gene: TRBJ2-7
len: 13
d_gene: -
v_gene: TRBV29-1
abundance: -
CDR3aa: CSVRPWSSYEQYF
CDR3nt: TGCAGCGTCAGACCATGGTCCTCCTACGAGCAGTACTTC

j_gene: TRBJ1-4
len: 14
d_gene: -
v_gene: TRBV5-4
abundance: -
CDR3aa: CASSLTEWSEKLFF
CDR3nt: TGTGCCAGCAGCTTGACAGAATGGAGTGAAAAACTGTTTTTT

j_gene: TRBJ2-1
len: 13
d_gene: -
v_gene: TRBV6-5
abundance: -
CDR3aa: CASSYYRNNEQFF
CDR3nt: TGTGCCAGCAGTTACTACAGGAACAATGAGCAGTTCTTC

j_gene: TRBJ2-5
len: 20
d_gene: TRBD2
v_gene: TRBV27
abundance: once
CDR3aa: CASSFRGRLAGVMSQETQYF
CDR3nt: TGTGCCAGCAGTTTCAGGGGGCGACTAGCGGGAGTGATGAGTCAAGAGACCCAGTACTTC

j_gene: TRBJ2-3
len: 15
d_gene: -
v_gene: TRBV5-1
abundance: once
CDR3aa: CASSSNTVNTDTQYF
CDR3nt: TGCGCCAGCAGCTCGAACACGGTCAACACAGATACGCAGTATTTT

j_gene: TRBJ1-5
len: 17
d_gene: -
v_gene: TRBV19
abundance: -
CDR3aa: CASSMKPGTRGNQPQHF
CDR3nt: TGTGCCAGTAGTATGAAGCCAGGGACGAGGGGCAATCAGCCCCAGCATTTT

j_gene: TRBJ2-1
len: 17
d_gene: -
v_gene: TRBV28
abundance: -
CDR3aa: CASSLGGRWAGVNEQFF
CDR3nt: TGTGCCAGCAGTTTAGGCGGACGCTGGGCCGGGGTGAATGAGCAGTTCTTC

j_gene: TRBJ1-1
len: 17
d_gene: TRBD1
v_gene: TRBV5-6
abundance: -
CDR3aa: CASNLMGPDRGNTEAFF
CDR3nt: TGTGCCAGCAACCTGATGGGGCCCGACAGGGGGAACACTGAAGCTTTCTTT

j_gene: TRBJ2-7
len: 14
d_gene: TRBD1
v_gene: TRBV5-1
abundance: -
CDR3aa: CASGFEGQGSEQYF
CDR3nt: TGCGCCAGCGGTTTCGAGGGACAGGGGTCCGAGCAGTACTTC

j_gene: TRBJ2-3
len: 15
d_gene: TRBD2
v_gene: TRBV18
abundance: few
CDR3aa: CASSPGGSSTDTQYF
CDR3nt: TGTGCCAGCTCACCAGGCGGGAGCAGCACAGATACGCAGTATTTT

j_gene: TRBJ1-5
len: 13
d_gene: -
v_gene: TRBV18
abundance: -
CDR3aa: CASSHGTNQPQHF
CDR3nt: TGTGCCAGCTCGCACGGGACAAACCAGCCCCAGCATTTT

j_gene: TRBJ1-3
len: 14
d_gene: -
v_gene: TRBV6-6
abundance: -
CDR3aa: CASSGQISGNTIYF
CDR3nt: TGTGCCAGCAGCGGGCAGATCTCTGGAAACACCATATATTTT

j_gene: TRBJ2-1
len: 15
d_gene: TRBD1
v_gene: TRBV9
abundance: -
CDR3aa: CASSVAGGSYNEQFF
CDR3nt: TGTGCCAGCAGCGTCGCAGGGGGCTCCTACAATGAGCAGTTCTTC

j_gene: TRBJ2-7
len: 14
d_gene: -
v_gene: TRBV29-1
abundance: -
CDR3aa: CSATRDTYSYEQYF
CDR3nt: TGCAGCGCTACCCGGGACACCTACTCCTACGAGCAGTACTTC

j_gene: TRBJ2-1
len: 14
d_gene: TRBD2
v_gene: TRBV6-5
abundance: -
CDR3aa: CASRGRLAGDEQFF
CDR3nt: TGTGCCAGCCGCGGTCGGCTAGCGGGAGATGAGCAGTTCTTC

j_gene: TRBJ1-1
len: 13
d_gene: -
v_gene: TRBV10-1
abundance: -
CDR3aa: CASSAQVNTEAFF
CDR3nt: TGCGCCAGCAGTGCGCAGGTGAACACTGAAGCTTTCTTT

j_gene: TRBJ1-2
len: 13
d_gene: TRBD1
v_gene: TRBV6-1
abundance: -
CDR3aa: CASSPTGDYGYTF
CDR3nt: TGTGCCAGCAGTCCGACAGGGGACTATGGCTACACCTTC

j_gene: TRBJ2-1
len: 15
d_gene: TRBD2
v_gene: TRBV27
abundance: -
CDR3aa: CASSFLGGRGNEQFF
CDR3nt: TGTGCCAGCAGTTTCTTGGGAGGGAGGGGAAATGAGCAGTTCTTC

j_gene: TRBJ1-1
len: 13
d_gene: -
v_gene: TRBV19
abundance: -
CDR3aa: CASSMKGVTEAFF
CDR3nt: TGTGCCAGTAGTATGAAGGGGGTCACTGAAGCTTTCTTT